This T cell receptor (beta chain) was observed in a study of molecular identifiers for immune sequencing clone quantification. Trimming took 3 bases from V and 2 from J, leaving 5 bases between them. The CDR3 has 12 amino acids. Sorted cell numbers of about 17,000 to 1,000,000, with 10%, 30% or 50% RNA, served as input for naive CD8 libraries. Sorting captured naive CD8 T cells as CD8+CD4-CCR7+CD45RA+. This clonotype was detected many times. No antigen is known for it. Overall study results and limits: Jurkat TCR RNA that was spiked in from one cell was reportedly detectable among one million naive cells.

Bulk TCR libraries used previously described methods and listed TCR primers. TCRdb reprocessed the PCR reads via MiXCR and lists one record per CDR3 protein. The table has 75,000 to 100,000 distinct CDR3 sequences, around 20% seen once; the top ten hold about 0.85%. This chain uses TRBV12-3 or TRBV12-4 with TRBJ2-7; D gene ambiguous. The receptor comes from a human donor in good health. Some libraries in this study had Jurkat cell RNA spiked in. The sequenced sample was naive CD8+ T cells from blood, with Jurkat cell RNA spiked in. Subset of the sample: FACS-sorted CD8+CD4-CCR7+CD45RA+ naive T cells. DNA for the CDR3: TGTGCCAGCAGTTTCCGGCCCTACGAGCAGTACTTC. Its translation: CASSFRPYEQYF.